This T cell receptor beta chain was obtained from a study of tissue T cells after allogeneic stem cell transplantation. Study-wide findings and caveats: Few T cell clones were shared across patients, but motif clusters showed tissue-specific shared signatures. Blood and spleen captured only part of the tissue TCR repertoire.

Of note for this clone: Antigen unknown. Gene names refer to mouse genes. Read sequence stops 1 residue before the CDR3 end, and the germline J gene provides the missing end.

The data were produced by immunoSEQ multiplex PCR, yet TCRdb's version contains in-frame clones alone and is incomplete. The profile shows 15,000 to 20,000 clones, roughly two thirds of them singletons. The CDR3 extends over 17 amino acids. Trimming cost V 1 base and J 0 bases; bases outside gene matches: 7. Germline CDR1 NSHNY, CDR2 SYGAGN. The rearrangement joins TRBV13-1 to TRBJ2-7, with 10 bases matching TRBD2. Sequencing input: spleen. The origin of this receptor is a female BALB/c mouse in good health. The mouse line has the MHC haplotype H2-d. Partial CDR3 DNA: TGTGCCAGCAGTGATTATCTGGGGGGGCAGAGCTCCTATGAACAGTAC. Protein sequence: CASSDYLGGQSSYEQY. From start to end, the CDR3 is CASSDYLGGQSSYEQYF.